This T cell receptor (beta chain) was captured by sequencing in a study of blood T cell repertoires in COVID-19 (dated by TCRdb to between 2020 and 2021). Turning to the overall study: Samples from collaborators originated in the United States, Italy and Spain and spanned both the acute and convalescent phases of COVID-19. The prospective study material was composed of cDNA or gDNA derived from T cells, B-cell-depleted T cells, or PBMCs. Deeply sampled blood TCRbeta repertoires from subjects exposed to, actively infected with, or recovered from COVID-19 were included in the dataset. The repertoires were made available in a free public database intended to serve as a resource for research on the immune response to SARS-CoV-2. The samples were drawn from the first 160 participants of the ongoing ImmuneRACE study and from 1,254 subjects provided by 6 global collaborators. A de-identified subject ID, COVID-19 status, age in years and sex were almost always included in the sample metadata. Where HLA class I and class II types were available, the types were taken from metadata supplied by the sample provider, not from assay-based typing. Overall results and qualifications from the work: How much clinical and demographic metadata was included differed by source and by participant, and the metadata was provided uncurated.

TCRbeta CDR3 regions were amplified from genomic DNA using the immunoSEQ Assay, a bias-controlled multiplex PCR. Concerning the study's data processing: Nucleated cell counts per sample were estimated from amplification of reference gene primers within the assay. Sequence reads were collapsed and filtered to measure the absolute abundance of every unique TCRbeta CDR3 rearrangement. For each sample, productive Simpson clonality was calculated as the square root of Simpson's diversity index over productive rearrangements. Drawn from immuneACCESS, this table holds only the in-frame rearrangements with V and J called that TCRdb kept. Clones are partly lost; checked studies trace under half to an unresolved V gene and leave the rest unexplained. V, J and clone size derive from that table, while D and trimming were established from the DNA sequence. The sample contains around 130,000 clones, 80% to 85% of them found a single time. About 12% of the sample goes to the ten largest clones.

From the cysteine through the phenylalanine, the CDR3 covers 16 amino acids. Solely the CDR3 DNA is kept, with 48 bases framed from the first base. CDR1 and CDR2, looked up from the germline V gene, are SNHLY and FYNNEI. V is pruned by 6 bases and J by 1 base, leaving 9 bases of the junction without a gene match. Regarding this clone: Its antigen has not been determined. No per-base quality is available; no much larger clone lies one base away.

Samples from volunteer blood donors who had recovered from COVID-19 were contributed by a second Seattle source. The collaborating institutions used their own protocols to collect whole blood in K2EDTA tubes. For TCRbeta analysis, collaborators shipped samples as frozen whole blood, isolated PBMCs, or DNA extracted from either of those sample types. This sequence uses TRBV2 and TRBJ1-3; 7 of the junction bases match TRBD1. This TCR was sampled from a woman aged 30 to 39 who had recovered from COVID-19. The sequenced sample consisted of peripheral blood. The base sequence is TGTGCCAGCAGACCCGACAGGGTACCTTCTGGAAACACCATATATTTT. Its translation is CASRPDRVPSGNTIYF.